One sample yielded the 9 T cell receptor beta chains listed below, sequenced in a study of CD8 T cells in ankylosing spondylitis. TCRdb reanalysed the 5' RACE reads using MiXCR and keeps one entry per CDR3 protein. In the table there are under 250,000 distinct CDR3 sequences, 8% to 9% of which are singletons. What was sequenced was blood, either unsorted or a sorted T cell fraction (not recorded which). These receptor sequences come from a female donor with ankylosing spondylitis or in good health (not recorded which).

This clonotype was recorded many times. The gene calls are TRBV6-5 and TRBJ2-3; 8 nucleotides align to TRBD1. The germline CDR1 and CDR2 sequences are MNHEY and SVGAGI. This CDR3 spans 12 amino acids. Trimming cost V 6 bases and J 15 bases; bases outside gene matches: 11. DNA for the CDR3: TGTGCCAGCAGCTGGGACAGGAGGCAATTCTATTTT. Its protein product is CASSWDRRQFYF.

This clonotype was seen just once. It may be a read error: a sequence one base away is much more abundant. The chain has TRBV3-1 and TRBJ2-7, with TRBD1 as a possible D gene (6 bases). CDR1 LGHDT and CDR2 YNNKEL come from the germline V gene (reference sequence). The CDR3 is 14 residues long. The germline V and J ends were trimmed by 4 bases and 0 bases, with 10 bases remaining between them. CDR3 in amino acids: CASSRQASSYEQYF. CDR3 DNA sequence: TGTGCCAGCAGCCGACAGGCCAGCTCCTACGAGCAGTACTTC.

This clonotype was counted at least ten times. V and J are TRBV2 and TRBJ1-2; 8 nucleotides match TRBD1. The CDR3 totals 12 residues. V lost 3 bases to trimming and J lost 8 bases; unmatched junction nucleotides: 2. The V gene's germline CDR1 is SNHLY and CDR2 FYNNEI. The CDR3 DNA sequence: TGTGCCAGCAGTGAGGACAGGGACGGCTACACCTTC. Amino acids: CASSEDRDGYTF.

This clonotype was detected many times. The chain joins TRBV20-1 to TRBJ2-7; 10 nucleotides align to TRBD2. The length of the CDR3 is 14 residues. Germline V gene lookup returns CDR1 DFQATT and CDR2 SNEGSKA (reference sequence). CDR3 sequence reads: CSVGSGRKESEQYF. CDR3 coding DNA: TGCAGCGTCGGTAGCGGGAGGAAGGAGAGTGAGCAGTACTTC.

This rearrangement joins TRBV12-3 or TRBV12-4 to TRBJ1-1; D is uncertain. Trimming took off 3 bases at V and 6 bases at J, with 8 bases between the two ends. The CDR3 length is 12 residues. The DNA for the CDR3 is TGTGCCAGCAGTTTCGGGCGCGCTGAAGCTTTCTTT. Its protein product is CASSFGRAEAFF.

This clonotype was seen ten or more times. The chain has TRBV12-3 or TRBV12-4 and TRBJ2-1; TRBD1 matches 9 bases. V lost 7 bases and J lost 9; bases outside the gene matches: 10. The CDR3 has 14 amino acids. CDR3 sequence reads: CASNPGTGFSEQFF. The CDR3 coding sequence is TGTGCCAGCAACCCCGGGACAGGGTTCTCTGAGCAGTTCTTC.

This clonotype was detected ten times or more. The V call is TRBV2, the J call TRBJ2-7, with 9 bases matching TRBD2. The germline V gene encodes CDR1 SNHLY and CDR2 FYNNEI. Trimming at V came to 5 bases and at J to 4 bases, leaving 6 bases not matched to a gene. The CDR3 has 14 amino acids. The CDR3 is CASSRLADGYEQYF. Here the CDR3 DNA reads TGTGCCAGCAGTAGACTAGCGGATGGTTACGAGCAGTACTTC.

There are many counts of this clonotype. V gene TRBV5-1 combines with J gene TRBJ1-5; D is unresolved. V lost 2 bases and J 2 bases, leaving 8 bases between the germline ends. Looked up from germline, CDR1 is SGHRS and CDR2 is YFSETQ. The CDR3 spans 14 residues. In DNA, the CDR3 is TGCGCCAGCAGCTTCGGTGAGGGCAATCAGCCCCAGCATTTT. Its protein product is CASSFGEGNQPQHF.

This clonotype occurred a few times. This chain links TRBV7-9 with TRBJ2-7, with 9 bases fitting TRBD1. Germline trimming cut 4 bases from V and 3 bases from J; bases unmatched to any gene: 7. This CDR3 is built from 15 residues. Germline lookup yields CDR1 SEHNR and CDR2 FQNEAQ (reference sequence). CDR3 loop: CASSSGTGKSYEQYF. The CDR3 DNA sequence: TGTGCCAGCAGCTCCGGGACAGGGAAGAGCTACGAGCAGTACTTC.